A single sample is the source of the 5 T cell receptor beta chains below, sequenced in a study of cytomegalovirus exposure and HLA in healthy donors. This PCR relied on a set of 60 Vbeta primers and 13 Jbeta primers. The method was immunoSEQ multiplex PCR; TCRdb's version includes in-frame clones alone and lacks a portion of them. The table has about 88,000 clones, 90% seen once. Sequences were obtained from PBMCs. These receptors all stem from a man younger than 30 in good health and CMV-seronegative.

The chain carries TRBV27 and TRBJ2-7, with 9 bases fitting TRBD2. J lost 0 bases, V lost 6 bases, and 6 bases had no gene match. CDR1 and CDR2 from the germline V gene are MNHEY and SMNVEV (reference sequence). The CDR3 contains 15 residues. The DNA for the CDR3 is TGTGCCAGCAGCAAACTAGCGGGCATCTCCTACGAGCAGTACTTC. Translating gives CASSKLAGISYEQYF.

The J gene is TRBJ2-1, the V gene TRBV6-5; tentative D call: TRBD2 (6 bases). This CDR3 spans 16 amino acids. V lost 0 bases, J lost 0 bases, and 9 bases lay in between. Germline CDR1 is MNHEY and CDR2 is SVGAGI. CDR3 loop: CASSYSSGSSYNEQFF. For the CDR3, the DNA is TGTGCCAGCAGTTACTCTAGCGGAAGCTCCTACAATGAGCAGTTCTTC.

The CDR3 sequence is CASSRPRGDQQTQYF. The CDR3 DNA is TGTGCCAGCAGCCGGCCGCGGGGCGATCAGCAGACCCAGTACTTC. The J gene is TRBJ2-5, the V gene TRBV13; D perhaps matches TRBD2 (6 bases). Germline loops: CDR1 PRHDT, CDR2 FYEKMQ (reference sequence). This CDR3 has 15 residues. The V and J ends lost 5 bases and 6 bases respectively, with 19 bases between them.

The rearrangement joins TRBV7-8 to TRBJ2-1; TRBD2 matches at 9 bases. The length of the CDR3 is 17 residues. CDR1 and CDR2 from the germline V gene are SGHVS and FQNEAQ. The ends lost 5 bases at V and 4 bases at J; junction bases unmatched: 12. For the CDR3, the DNA is TGTGCCAGCAGCCCTGGAATCGCTAGCGGGGTATACAATGAGCAGTTCTTC. Translation: CASSPGIASGVYNEQFF.

This clone has a single count. The rearrangement links TRBV2 to TRBJ2-7; no definite D call. From germline, CDR1 is SNHLY and CDR2 FYNNEI. V was clipped by 6 bases and J by 4 bases, with 16 bases between them. The CDR3 runs 14 residues. The CDR3: CASSYSEFVYEQYF. The CDR3 nucleotides are TGTGCCAGCAGCTATTCCGAATTTGTATACGAGCAGTACTTC.